This T cell receptor (beta chain) came from a study of blood T cell repertoires in COVID-19. Study information: Acute and convalescent COVID-19 samples came from the United States, Italy and Spain.

In the authors' methods: Nucleated cell number was recorded as an estimate derived from reference gene primer amplification. Using immunoSEQ multiplex PCR, the repertoire was profiled, and TCRdb retains in-frame clones only, with some absent. For V, J and clone size, that table is used; D and trimming come from the DNA. The sample holds around 150,000 clones, about four fifths seen once. This clone turned up a few times. This CDR3 is 15 amino acids long. The germline CDR1 and CDR2 sequences are MNHEY and SVGAGI. V dropped 1 base and J dropped 8; count of bases not matched to a gene: 10. This sequence was found in a woman of 80 years or more with acute or convalescent COVID-19. Sequencing input: peripheral blood. The rearrangement links TRBV6-5 to TRBJ1-2, with 7 bases aligning to TRBD1. The CDR3 DNA sequence: TGTGCCAGCAGTTACTTGGACAGGCGATCGGGGGGCTACACCTTC. It specifies CASSYLDRRSGGYTF.